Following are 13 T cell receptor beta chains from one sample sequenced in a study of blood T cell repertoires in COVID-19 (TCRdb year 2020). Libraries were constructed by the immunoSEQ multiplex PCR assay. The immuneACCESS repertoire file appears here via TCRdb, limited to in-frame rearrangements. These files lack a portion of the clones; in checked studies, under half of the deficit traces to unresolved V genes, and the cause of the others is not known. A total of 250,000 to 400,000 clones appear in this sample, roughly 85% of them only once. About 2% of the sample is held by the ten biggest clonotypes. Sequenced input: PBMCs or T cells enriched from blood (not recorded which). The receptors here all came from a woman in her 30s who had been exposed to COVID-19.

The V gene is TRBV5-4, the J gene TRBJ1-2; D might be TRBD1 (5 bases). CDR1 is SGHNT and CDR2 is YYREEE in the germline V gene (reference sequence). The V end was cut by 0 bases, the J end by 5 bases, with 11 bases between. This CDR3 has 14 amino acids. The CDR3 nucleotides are TGTGCCAGCAGCTTGGACAGGTCCCCTTATGGCTACACCTTC. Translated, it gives CASSLDRSPYGYTF.

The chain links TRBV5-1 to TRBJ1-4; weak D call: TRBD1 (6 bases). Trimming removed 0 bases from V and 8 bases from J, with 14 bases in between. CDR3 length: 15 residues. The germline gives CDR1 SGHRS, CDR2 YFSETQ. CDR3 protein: CASSLEGQGHEKLFF. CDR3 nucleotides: TGCGCCAGCAGCTTGGAGGGGCAGGGGCACGAAAAACTGTTTTTT.

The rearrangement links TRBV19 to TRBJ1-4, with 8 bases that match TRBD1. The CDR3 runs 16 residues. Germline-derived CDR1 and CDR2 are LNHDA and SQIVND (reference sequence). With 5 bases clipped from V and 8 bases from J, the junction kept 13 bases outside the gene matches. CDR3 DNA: TGTGCCAGTAGTCTCCACACAGGGGGAGGGTCGGAAAAACTGTTTTTT. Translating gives CASSLHTGGGSEKLFF. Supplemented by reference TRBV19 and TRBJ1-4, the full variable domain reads DGGITQSPKYLFRKEGQNVTLSCEQNLNHDAMYWYRQDPGQGLRLIYYSQIVNDFQKGDIAEGYSVSREKKESFPLTVTSAQKNPTAFYLCASSLHTGGGSEKLFFGSGTQLSVL.

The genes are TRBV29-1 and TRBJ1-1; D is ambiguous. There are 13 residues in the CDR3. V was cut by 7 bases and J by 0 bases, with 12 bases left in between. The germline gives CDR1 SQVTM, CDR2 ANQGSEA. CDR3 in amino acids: CSARGGMNTEAFF. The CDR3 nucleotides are TGCAGCGCACGGGGAGGGATGAACACTGAAGCTTTCTTT.

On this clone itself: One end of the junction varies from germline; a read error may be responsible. For the CDR3, the DNA is TGTGCTAGCAGCTTTGCCCGGACAGGGGGTTTTGGAGAGACCCAGTACTTC. This translates into CASSFARTGGFGETQYF. The chain recombines TRBV7-7 with TRBJ2-5; 10 bases fit TRBD1. Germline loops: CDR1 SSHAT, CDR2 FNYEAQ (reference sequence). This CDR3 is 17 amino acids long. The entire variable domain, with the rest obtained from reference TRBV7-7 and TRBJ2-5, is as follows: GAGVSQSPRYKVTKRGQDVTLRCDPISSHATLYWYQQALGQGPEFLTYFNYEAQPDKSGLPSDRFSAERPEGSISTLTIQRTEQRDSAMYRCASSFARTGGFGETQYFGPGTRLLVL.

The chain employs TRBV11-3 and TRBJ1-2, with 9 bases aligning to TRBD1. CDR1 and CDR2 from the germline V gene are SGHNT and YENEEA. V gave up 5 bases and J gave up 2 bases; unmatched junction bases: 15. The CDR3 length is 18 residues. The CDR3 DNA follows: TGTGCCAGCAGCCTGGAAAAACGTATGGGACAGGGAAACTATGGCTACACCTTC. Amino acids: CASSLEKRMGQGNYGYTF.

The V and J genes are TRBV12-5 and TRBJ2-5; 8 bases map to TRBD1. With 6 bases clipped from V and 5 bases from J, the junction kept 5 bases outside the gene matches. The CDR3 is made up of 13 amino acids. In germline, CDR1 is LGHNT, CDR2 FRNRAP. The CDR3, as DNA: TGTGCTAGTGGCAACTACAGGGGGGAGACCCAGTACTTC. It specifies CASGNYRGETQYF.

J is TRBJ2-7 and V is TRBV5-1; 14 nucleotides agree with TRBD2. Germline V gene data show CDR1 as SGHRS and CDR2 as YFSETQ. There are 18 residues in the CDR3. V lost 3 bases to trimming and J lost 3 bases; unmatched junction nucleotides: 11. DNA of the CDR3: TGCGCCAGCAGCTCTGGACTAGCGGGGGGCCCAATCCGCTACGAGCAGTACTTC. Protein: CASSSGLAGGPIRYEQYF.

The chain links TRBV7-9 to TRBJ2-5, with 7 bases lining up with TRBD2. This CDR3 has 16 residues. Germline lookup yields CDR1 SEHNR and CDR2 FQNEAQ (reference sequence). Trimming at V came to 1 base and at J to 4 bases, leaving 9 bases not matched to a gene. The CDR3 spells CASSLVAGLGRETQYF. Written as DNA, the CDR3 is TGTGCCAGCAGCTTAGTAGCGGGTCTGGGGCGAGAGACCCAGTACTTC.

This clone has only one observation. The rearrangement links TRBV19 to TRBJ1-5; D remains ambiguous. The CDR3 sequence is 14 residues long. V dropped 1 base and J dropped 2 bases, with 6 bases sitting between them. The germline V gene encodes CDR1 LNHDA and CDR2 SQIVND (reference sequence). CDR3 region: CASSIGTRNQPQHF. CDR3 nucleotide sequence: TGTGCCAGTAGTATAGGCACACGCAATCAGCCCCAGCATTTT.

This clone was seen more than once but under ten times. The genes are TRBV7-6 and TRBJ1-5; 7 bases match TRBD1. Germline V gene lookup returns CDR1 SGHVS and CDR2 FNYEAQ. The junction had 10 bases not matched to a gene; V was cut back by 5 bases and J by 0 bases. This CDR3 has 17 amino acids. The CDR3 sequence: CASSRTGGRYSNQPQHF. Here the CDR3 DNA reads TGTGCCAGCAGCCGGACAGGCGGAAGATATAGCAATCAGCCCCAGCATTTT.

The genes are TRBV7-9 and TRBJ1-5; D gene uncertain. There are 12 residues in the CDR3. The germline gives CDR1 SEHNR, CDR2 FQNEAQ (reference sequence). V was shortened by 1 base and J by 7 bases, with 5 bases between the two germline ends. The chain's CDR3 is CASSLGQQPQHF. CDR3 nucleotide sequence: TGTGCCAGCAGCTTAGGTCAACAGCCCCAGCATTTT.

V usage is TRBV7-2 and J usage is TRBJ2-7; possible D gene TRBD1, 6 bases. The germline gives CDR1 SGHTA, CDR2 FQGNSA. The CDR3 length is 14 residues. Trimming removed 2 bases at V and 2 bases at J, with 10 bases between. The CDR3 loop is CASSLTGIPYEQYF. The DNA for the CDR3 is TGTGCCAGCAGCTTAACAGGGATACCCTACGAGCAGTACTTC. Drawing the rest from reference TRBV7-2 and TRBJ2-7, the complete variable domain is GAGVSQSPSNKVTEKGKDVELRCDPISGHTALYWYRQSLGQGLEFLIYFQGNSAPDKSGLPSDRFSAERTGGSVSTLTIQRTQQEDSAVYLCASSLTGIPYEQYFGPGTRLTVT.